The 32 T cell receptor beta chains presented below share a single source sample, sequenced in a study of human T cells and chemical hapten exposure. TCRdb re-derived calls from the RACE reads in MiXCR, one entry per CDR3 protein. The repertoire holds 85,000 to 95,000 distinct CDR3 sequences, approximately 11% seen once, with 2.2% in the top ten. Described time point: patch test 2, 6 weeks after DPC sensitization. Treatment here: therapeutic diphenylcyclopropenone sensitization with weekly scalp DPC. This specimen consisted of whole blood, obtained in connection with sensitization to the hapten diphenylcyclopropenone (DPC). These receptors were taken from a man aged 35 to 55 with alopecia areata. Some clones in this sample may be carry-over from other donors' samples.

V is TRBV7-2 and J is TRBJ2-1; D is undetermined. V dropped 0 bases and J dropped 7 bases, with 7 bases sitting between them. This CDR3 has 13 residues. CDR1 and CDR2 (germline): SGHTA, FQGNSA. CDR3 sequence (DNA): TGTGCCAGCAGCTTAGCGGGAAAGAATGAGCAGTTCTTC. Its protein is CASSLAGKNEQFF.

The chain carries TRBV6-5 and TRBJ2-5; D unresolved. Germline CDR1 MNHEY, CDR2 SVGAGI. V was cut by 8 bases and J by 0 bases, with 16 bases left in between. The CDR3 spans 15 residues. The CDR3 protein is CASRPGLLYQETQYF. The CDR3 DNA reads as TGTGCCAGCCGCCCGGGCCTCCTTTACCAAGAGACCCAGTACTTC.

This clonotype was counted between two and nine times. V usage is TRBV5-4 and J usage is TRBJ2-5; D gene unclear. V was clipped by 0 bases and J by 5 bases, with 8 bases between them. This CDR3 comprises 13 residues. CDR1 is SGHNT, CDR2 YYREEE, per germline (reference sequence). The chain's CDR3 is CASSLGAGETQYF. CDR3 DNA: TGTGCCAGCAGCTTGGGGGCCGGGGAGACCCAGTACTTC.

This chain uses TRBV29-1 with TRBJ1-5; D unclear. The CDR3 loop spans 13 amino acids. Germline lookup yields CDR1 SQVTM and CDR2 ANQGSEA. V lost 6 bases to trimming and J lost 0 bases, with 9 bases between them. CDR3: CSVVGDSNQPQHF. Written as DNA, the CDR3 is TGCAGCGTGGTGGGTGATAGCAATCAGCCCCAGCATTTT.

This clonotype was counted only a few times. The chain is built from TRBV12-3 or TRBV12-4 and TRBJ2-2, with TRBD1 identical over 9 bases. The CDR3 runs to 16 residues. V was clipped by 4 bases and J by 4 bases; unmatched bases: 7. CDR3 sequence reads: CASSSTGQGSTGELFF. The CDR3 DNA sequence: TGTGCCAGCAGTTCCACGGGACAGGGAAGCACCGGGGAGCTGTTTTTT.

This sequence joins TRBV5-4 and TRBJ2-1; possible D gene TRBD2, 6 bases. Germline loops: CDR1 SGHNT, CDR2 YYREEE (reference sequence). This CDR3 has 13 residues. The ends were cut back, 2 bases at V and 8 bases at J, with 11 bases in the middle. Here the CDR3 reads CASSLPGGHEQFF. Written as DNA, the CDR3 is TGTGCCAGCAGCTTACCCGGAGGGCATGAGCAGTTCTTC.

This clonotype was observed many times. The chain has TRBV7-9 and TRBJ1-1; 12 bases align to TRBD1. The germline V gene has CDR1 SEHNR and CDR2 FQNEAQ (reference sequence). The CDR3 totals 14 residues. J gave up 5 bases and V 5 bases, and 3 bases lay outside the gene matches. CDR3: CASSTGQGATEAFF. In DNA form, the CDR3 reads TGTGCCAGCAGCACGGGACAGGGGGCGACTGAAGCTTTCTTT.

J is TRBJ2-5 and V is TRBV24-1, with D unresolved. The length of the CDR3 is 15 residues. The ends were cut back, 4 bases at V and 0 bases at J, with 11 bases in the middle. Germline CDR1 reads KGHDR; CDR2 reads SFDVKD. The CDR3 DNA follows: TGTGCCACCAGTGACCGTACGGCGTACCAAGAGACCCAGTACTTC. Its translation: CATSDRTAYQETQYF.

This clonotype appeared many times. DNA for the CDR3: TGCAGTGCGCCAATAGCGGGAGGAGCCTACGAGCAGTACTTC. This translates into CSAPIAGGAYEQYF. The chain employs TRBV20-1 and TRBJ2-7, with 10 positions matching TRBD2. Germline values: CDR1 DFQATT, CDR2 SNEGSKA (reference sequence). This CDR3 region has 14 residues. V gave up 6 bases and J gave up 2 bases; unmatched junction bases: 7.

This clonotype showed up many times. The chain is built from TRBV7-9 and TRBJ1-6; D might be TRBD1 (6 bases). The ends were cut back, 4 bases at V and 4 bases at J, with 20 bases in the middle. Germline loops: CDR1 SEHNR, CDR2 FQNEAQ (reference sequence). There are 18 residues in the CDR3. Here the CDR3 reads CASSSFRGMGSYNSPLHF. The CDR3 bases are TGTGCCAGCAGCTCCTTTAGGGGGATGGGGTCGTATAATTCACCCCTCCACTTT.

This clonotype has ten or more counts. The V call is TRBV28, the J call TRBJ2-7; 7 bases map to TRBD1. J lost 3 bases, V lost 6 bases, and 5 bases had no gene match. Per germline, CDR1 MDHEN and CDR2 SYDVKM. This CDR3 contains 13 residues. CDR3 in amino acids: CASSRRDSYEQYF. The DNA of the CDR3 is TGTGCCAGCAGCCGCCGGGACAGCTACGAGCAGTACTTC.

This clonotype was counted at least ten times. The chain has TRBV7-2 and TRBJ2-3; D not certain. V lost 0 bases, J lost 2 bases, and 12 bases lay in between. This CDR3 region has 16 residues. CDR1 SGHTA and CDR2 FQGNSA come from the germline V gene. In DNA form, the CDR3 reads TGTGCCAGCAGCTTAGCGCAGGTGGCGCCCACAGATACGCAGTATTTT. Its translation: CASSLAQVAPTDTQYF.

This clonotype was found a few times. The CDR3: CASSLSGRPGNTGELFF. For the CDR3, the DNA is TGTGCCAGCAGCTTGAGCGGGAGGCCAGGGAACACCGGGGAGCTGTTTTTT. The genes are TRBV7-3 and TRBJ2-2, with TRBD2 identical over 9 bases. The CDR3 sequence is 17 residues long. Germline V gene sequence: CDR1 SGHTA, CDR2 FQGTGA. V lost 3 bases and J lost 1; bases outside the gene matches: 6.

This clonotype has at least ten counts. The gene calls are TRBV14 and TRBJ2-4; D is possibly TRBD1 (6 bases). Germline V gives CDR1 SGHDN, CDR2 FVKESK. The CDR3 length is 18 residues. V was shortened by 6 bases and J by 1 base, with 22 bases between the two germline ends. CDR3 sequence (DNA): TGTGCCAGCAGGCCAACCACAGGGACCCTTGCGGCCAAAAACATTCAGTACTTC. Translation: CASRPTTGTLAAKNIQYF.

The table lists this clonotype with a few counts. V is TRBV19 and J is TRBJ2-1; 8 bases agree with TRBD1. The trim removed 9 bases at V and 6 bases at J, leaving 7 bases unmatched. Germline V gene sequence: CDR1 LNHDA, CDR2 SQIVND (reference sequence). This CDR3 comprises 13 residues. The CDR3 spells CASRDRGPNEQFF. CDR3 nucleotides: TGTGCCAGCCGAGACAGGGGTCCCAATGAGCAGTTCTTC.

The rearrangement uses TRBV28 and TRBJ2-3; D is possibly TRBD1 (5 bases). The V end lost 6 bases, the J end lost 7 bases, and 14 bases lay between the germline ends. This CDR3 region has 13 residues. From germline, CDR1 is MDHEN and CDR2 SYDVKM. The CDR3 DNA sequence: TGTGCCAGCAGATGGTCAGGGCGGAATACGCAGTATTTT. This sequence encodes CASRWSGRNTQYF.

The chain combines TRBV20-1 with TRBJ1-5; D gene uncertain. The germline V and J ends were trimmed by 1 base and 4 bases, with 11 bases remaining between them. Germline assignment: CDR1 DFQATT and CDR2 SNEGSKA (reference sequence). The CDR3 has 14 residues. CDR3 sequence: CSARGVAGNQPQHF. Here the CDR3 DNA reads TGCAGTGCTAGAGGTGTCGCAGGAAATCAGCCCCAGCATTTT.

This clonotype was recorded only once. Here the CDR3 reads CASSSQELAGARTDTQYF. CDR3 bases: TGTGCCAGCAGTTCCCAAGAATTAGCGGGAGCCCGCACAGATACGCAGTATTTT. The chain carries TRBV6-6 and TRBJ2-3, with 9 bases aligning to TRBD2. V lost 4 bases and J lost 1; bases outside the gene matches: 12. The CDR3 totals 18 residues. Germline-derived CDR1 and CDR2 are MNHNY and SVGAGI (reference sequence).

This clonotype was observed a handful of times. The chain combines TRBV6-5 with TRBJ2-7; 10 bases fit TRBD2. From germline, CDR1 is MNHEY and CDR2 SVGAGI. The CDR3 is 15 residues long. With 5 bases clipped from V and 6 bases from J, the junction kept 10 bases outside the gene matches. The CDR3 region has the DNA TGTGCCAGCAGTCCCTCCCCTAGCGGGAGAGCCGAGCAGTACGTC. Its protein is CASSPSPSGRAEQYV.

The chain couples TRBV4-2 to TRBJ1-4, with D tentatively TRBD1 (5 bases). The CDR3 runs 18 residues. V was shortened by 0 bases and J by 7 bases, with 21 bases between the two germline ends. CDR1 is LGHNA and CDR2 is YNFKEQ in the germline V gene. The CDR3 loop reads CASSQESLGRAGGEKLFF. In nucleotides, the CDR3 is TGTGCCAGCAGCCAAGAATCCCTGGGGCGGGCCGGGGGTGAAAAACTGTTTTTT.

This clonotype was detected ten times or more. The rearrangement links TRBV29-1 to TRBJ2-3; D not certain. The V end lost 4 bases, the J end lost 2 bases, and 10 bases lay between the germline ends. This CDR3 is 13 amino acids long. The germline V gene encodes CDR1 SQVTM and CDR2 ANQGSEA. The CDR3 sequence is CSVGGGFTDTQYF. The CDR3 DNA reads as TGCAGCGTTGGAGGCGGTTTCACAGATACGCAGTATTTT.

The J gene is TRBJ1-6, the V gene TRBV7-2; unclear D gene. The germline CDR1 and CDR2 sequences are SGHTA and FQGNSA. This CDR3 has 15 residues. Trimming removed 1 base at V and 5 bases at J, with 9 bases between. CDR3 protein: CASSLVVSDNSPLHF. In DNA, the CDR3 is TGTGCCAGCAGCTTAGTAGTCTCAGATAATTCACCCCTCCACTTT. Full variable domain (outside the CDR3, taken from reference TRBV7-2 and TRBJ1-6): GAGVSQSPSNKVTEKGKDVELRCDPISGHTALYWYRQSLGQGLEFLIYFQGNSAPDKSGLPSDRFSAERTGGSVSTLTIQRTQQEDSAVYLCASSLVVSDNSPLHFGNGTRLTVT.

There are many counts of this clonotype. The chain employs TRBV28 and TRBJ2-2; 7 bases are a match to TRBD1. This CDR3 is 18 amino acids long. The trim removed 1 base at V and 1 base at J, leaving 9 bases unmatched. Germline values: CDR1 MDHEN, CDR2 SYDVKM. CDR3: CASSLFSFRQGNTGELFF. The DNA of the CDR3 is TGTGCCAGCAGTTTATTCAGCTTTCGACAGGGGAACACCGGGGAGCTGTTTTTT.

The chain couples TRBV7-2 to TRBJ1-6, with D maybe TRBD1 (6 bases). The germline CDR1 and CDR2 sequences are SGHTA and FQGNSA. The CDR3 is 17 amino acids. Trimming shortened V by 5 bases and J by 10 bases, and 24 bases separated the two germline ends. As DNA, the CDR3 is TGTGCCAGCAGCCAGCTACAGGGACGCGCGCTTGGCTCACCCCTCCACTTT. Protein product: CASSQLQGRALGSPLHF.

The chain recombines TRBV12-3 or TRBV12-4 with TRBJ2-5; D unclear. This CDR3 is built from 11 residues. Trimming cost V 10 bases and J 5 bases, with 11 bases left between them. This CDR3 is CAITHIETQYF. For the CDR3, the DNA is TGTGCCATCACACATATCGAGACCCAGTACTTC.

This clonotype was found a few times. The CDR3 loop reads CASSQARRTYGYTF. CDR3 DNA: TGTGCCAGCAGCCAAGCGCGACGGACCTATGGCTACACCTTC. The chain combines TRBV3-1 with TRBJ1-2; unclear D gene. This CDR3 is built from 14 residues. Germline CDR1 LGHDT, CDR2 YNNKEL (reference sequence). Between the trimmed V and J ends, which lost 1 base and 4 bases, there was a span of 10 bases.

This clonotype was seen repeatedly, ten times or more. The chain combines TRBV20-1 with TRBJ2-3, with 8 nucleotides matching TRBD2. J lost 1 base, V lost 0 bases, and 6 bases had no gene match. From germline, CDR1 is DFQATT and CDR2 SNEGSKA (reference sequence). This CDR3 comprises 16 residues. CDR3 DNA: TGCAGTGCTAGAGAAGGGGCTAGCGGGCGCACAGATACGCAGTATTTT. The encoded protein is CSAREGASGRTDTQYF.

The chain recombines TRBV27 with TRBJ2-3, with unresolved D. Germline CDR1 MNHEY, CDR2 SMNVEV (reference sequence). V lost 3 bases to trimming and J lost 3 bases, with 10 bases between them. The CDR3 contains 14 residues. DNA of the CDR3: TGTGCCAGCAGTTTTTGGGGTGTGACAGATACGCAGTATTTT. Protein sequence: CASSFWGVTDTQYF.

The table lists this clonotype with many counts. The chain recombines TRBV28 with TRBJ1-4; TRBD1 aligns across 8 bases. After removal of 5 bases from V and 3 bases from J, the junction contained 5 bases not matched to a gene. Germline V lookup: CDR1 MDHEN, CDR2 SYDVKM. The length of the CDR3 is 15 residues. CDR3 loop: CASSPGDRPNEKLFF. The CDR3 bases are TGTGCCAGCAGTCCTGGGGACAGGCCTAATGAAAAACTGTTTTTT.

This clonotype has at least ten counts. The chain has TRBV27 and TRBJ1-5; 7 bases are shared with TRBD1. CDR1 is MNHEY, CDR2 SMNVEV, per germline (reference sequence). V gave up 6 bases and J gave up 6 bases; unmatched junction bases: 11. The CDR3 sequence is 15 residues long. CDR3 in DNA: TGTGCCAGCAGCCACGACAGGGCCAACGGTCAGCCCCAGCATTTT. As protein: CASSHDRANGQPQHF.

J is TRBJ1-1 and V is TRBV29-1; D unclear. Germline V gene data show CDR1 as SQVTM and CDR2 as ANQGSEA. Trimming took off 4 bases at V and 1 base at J, with 13 bases between the two ends. This CDR3 has 14 amino acids. CDR3 in DNA: TGCAGCGTTGGTCCCCCAAACCGGAACACTGAAGCTTTCTTT. It yields the protein CSVGPPNRNTEAFF. Variable domain in full (rest from reference TRBV29-1 and TRBJ1-1): SAVISQKPSRDICQRGTSLTIQCQVDSQVTMMFWYRQQPGQSLTLIATANQGSEATYESGFVIDKFPISRPNLTFSTLTVSNMSPEDSSIYLCSVGPPNRNTEAFFGQGTRLTVV.

The chain employs TRBV29-1 and TRBJ2-7, with D perhaps matching TRBD2 (6 bases). Germline V lookup: CDR1 SQVTM, CDR2 ANQGSEA. This CDR3 has 17 residues. Trimming stripped 7 bases from V and 2 bases from J, with 27 bases between. The CDR3 sequence is CSGIPGTAIYPTYEQYV. The CDR3 DNA follows: TGCAGCGGGATTCCCGGGACTGCTATTTACCCCACCTACGAGCAGTACGTC.